Presented here are 6 T cell receptor beta chains from one specimen sequenced in a study of early T cells in non-severe SARS-CoV-2 infection. TCRdb re-called the 5' RACE reads with MiXCR, one entry per CDR3 protein. The sample carries around 53,000 distinct CDR3 sequences, 7.7% recorded once. Material for sequencing was whole blood. Receptor source: an adult who was a healthcare worker with PCR-confirmed SARS-CoV-2 infection or an uninfected control (not recorded which).

This clonotype was detected a few times. The genes are TRBV6-6 and TRBJ2-1, with D tentatively TRBD1 (6 bases). CDR1 and CDR2 from the germline V gene are MNHNY and SVGAGI (reference sequence). The CDR3 loop spans 15 amino acids. Between the trimmed V and J ends, which lost 5 bases and 8 bases, there was a span of 19 bases. The CDR3 sequence is CASSMTPGQYHEQFF. In DNA, the CDR3 is TGTGCCAGCAGTATGACCCCCGGACAGTATCATGAGCAGTTCTTC.

The sample holds many counts of this clonotype. The J gene is TRBJ2-1, the V gene TRBV6-4, with 8 bases matching TRBD1. The germline gives CDR1 MRHNA, CDR2 SNTAGT. This CDR3 region has 14 residues. Losses at the gene ends were 4 bases for V and 6 bases for J; bases not matched to a gene: 5. CDR3 sequence: CASSGTTGGNEQFF. The DNA of the CDR3 is TGTGCCAGCAGTGGCACTACAGGGGGCAATGAGCAGTTCTTC.

With regard to this clonotype: A much larger clone sits a single nucleotide away, making a read error possible. The chain employs TRBV3-1 and TRBJ2-1, with D maybe TRBD2 (6 bases). Trimming left V 2 bases short and J 9 bases short, with 14 bases between. CDR3 length equals 14 residues. Germline V gene data show CDR1 as LGHDT and CDR2 as YNNKEL (reference sequence). The CDR3 loop reads CASSQISTSCEQFF. CDR3 nucleotides: TGTGCCAGCAGCCAAATATCAACTAGCTGTGAGCAGTTCTTC.

This clonotype was recorded many times. The gene calls are TRBV4-3 and TRBJ1-3; no definite D call. The length of the CDR3 is 13 residues. Looked up from germline, CDR1 is LGHNA and CDR2 is YSLEER. Trimming left V 3 bases short and J 3 bases short, with 6 bases between. The CDR3 DNA follows: TGCGCCAGCAGCCAGGGCTTTGGAAACACCATATATTTT. Amino acids: CASSQGFGNTIYF.

Written as DNA, the CDR3 is TGCGCCAGCAGCCAAGATCGTGACCCACGCAATGAGCAGTTCTTC. Amino acid sequence: CASSQDRDPRNEQFF. The chain recombines TRBV4-3 with TRBJ2-1; D is unclear. The germline V gene has CDR1 LGHNA and CDR2 YSLEER. Trimming removed 0 bases at V and 6 bases at J, with 12 bases between. The CDR3 runs 15 residues.

This clonotype was observed many times. The genes are TRBV20-1 and TRBJ1-5; a possible D gene is TRBD1 (6 bases). The CDR3 totals 13 residues. V gave up 1 base and J gave up 6 bases, with 10 bases separating them. The germline CDR1 and CDR2 sequences are DFQATT and SNEGSKA (reference sequence). As DNA, the CDR3 is TGCAGTGCTAGAGGCAACAGGGCTCAGCCCCAGCATTTT. Its protein is CSARGNRAQPQHF.